This entry lists 7 T cell receptor beta chains sequenced from one sample in a study of a mutant IDH1 vaccine in newly diagnosed glioma. No antigen is known for these receptors. The repertoire was sequenced with immunoSEQ multiplex PCR; TCRdb's copy has only in-frame clones and lacks some. Here the sample spans around 26,000 clones, roughly 80% being singletons. Time point noted: week 47, end of study. All doses held 300 ug of mutant IDH1 20-mer peptide, with topical imiquimod. Sequenced material: PBMCs, taken from a glioma patient whose treatment included an IDH1 peptide vaccine. The receptor set was obtained from a man aged 40-50 years with glioma. Some clones in this sample may be carry-over from other donors' samples.

The J gene is TRBJ2-7, the V gene TRBV5-4; either TRBD1 or TRBD2 may fit D (5 bases each). Germline V gene sequence: CDR1 SGHNT, CDR2 YYREEE (reference sequence). The germline V and J ends were trimmed by 1 base and 6 bases, with 11 bases remaining between them. The CDR3 sequence is 13 residues long. CDR3 in amino acids: CASSLRGLGEQYF. In DNA, the CDR3 is TGTGCCAGCAGCTTGCGGGGCCTCGGCGAGCAGTACTTC. The complete variable domain, with remaining parts taken from reference TRBV5-4 and TRBJ2-7, reads ETGVTQSPTHLIKTRGQQVTLRCSSQSGHNTVSWYQQALGQGPQFIFQYYREEENGRGNFPPRFSGLQFPNYSSELNVNALELDDSALYLCASSLRGLGEQYFGPGTRLTVT.

This clone was observed a handful of times. CDR3 sequence reads: CAWDGKPGRVREKLFF. CDR3 bases: TGTGCCTGGGATGGCAAACCGGGAAGAGTTCGAGAAAAACTGTTTTTT. V gene TRBV30 combines with J gene TRBJ1-4; D gene uncertain. Germline CDR1 and CDR2: GTSNPN and SVGIG (reference sequence). The CDR3 is 16 residues long. Trimming took 5 bases from V and 8 from J, leaving 24 bases between them.

This clone is a singleton in its sample. The genes are TRBV29-1 and TRBJ1-5, with D perhaps TRBD1 (5 bases). The V and J ends lost 7 bases and 7 bases respectively, with 17 bases between them. CDR1 SQVTM and CDR2 ANQGSEA come from the germline V gene. The CDR3 has 13 amino acids. The CDR3 DNA is TGCAGCGCCAGAGATGGGGACGGCCAGCCCCAGCATTTT. This codes for CSARDGDGQPQHF.

The chain joins TRBV2 to TRBJ1-5; 8 bases are shared with TRBD1. Trimming at V came to 4 bases and at J to 9 bases, leaving 2 bases not matched to a gene. Germline V gene sequence: CDR1 SNHLY, CDR2 FYNNEI. The CDR3 contains 12 residues. CDR3 coding DNA: TGTGCCAGCAGTGGACAGGGGTGGCCCCAGCATTTT. Its translation: CASSGQGWPQHF.

The chain has TRBV5-1 and TRBJ2-2, with D unclear. Germline lookup yields CDR1 SGHRS and CDR2 YFSETQ. There are 16 residues in the CDR3. V dropped 1 base and J dropped 1 base, with 11 bases sitting between them. The CDR3 nucleotides are TGCGCCAGCAGCTTGTCTATGACACAGAACACCGGGGAGCTGTTTTTT. This codes for CASSLSMTQNTGELFF.

This clone was counted between two and nine times. The CDR3 spells CASSLAGGGTEAFF. Written as DNA, the CDR3 is TGTGCCAGCAGCTTGGCCGGGGGTGGCACTGAAGCTTTCTTT. The chain carries TRBV5-4 and TRBJ1-1; weak D call: TRBD1 (5 bases). V lost 0 bases to trimming and J lost 4 bases, with 10 bases between them. Looked up from germline, CDR1 is SGHNT and CDR2 is YYREEE (reference sequence). The CDR3 length is 14 residues.

This chain uses TRBV6-4 with TRBJ1-5, with D possibly being TRBD1 (5 bases). The CDR3 sequence is 15 residues long. Trimming cost V 7 bases and J 0 bases, with 13 bases left between them. The germline CDR1 and CDR2 sequences are MRHNA and SNTAGT. The CDR3 DNA is TGTGCCAGCAACTCAGGAGGGGTTAGCAATCAGCCCCAGCATTTT. This sequence encodes CASNSGGVSNQPQHF.